The clone carrying this T cell receptor (beta chain) was counted many times. Antigen specificity is unknown. The CDR3 spans 12 residues. CDR1 is SGHTA and CDR2 is FQGNSA in the germline V gene. The V and J ends lost 5 bases and 3 bases respectively, with 6 bases between them. Using its own MiXCR run on the reads, TCRdb lists one record per CDR3 protein. The data hold fewer than 300,000 distinct CDR3 sequences, with roughly 26% observed a single time. These data belong to a study of T cell repertoires in cytomegalovirus infection. Study conclusions and caveats: Public TCR beta family frequency separated CMV-and-HLA carriers, including in an independent cohort. The ex vivo response showed dominance by HLA-C-restricted CMV-specific TCR beta clonotypes.

The clonotype was recovered from a human donor in good health (CMV status not recorded). Some clones in this sample may be carry-over from other donors' samples. The rearrangement uses TRBV7-2 and TRBJ2-3, with no clear D. The sequenced material came from PBMCs. Here the CDR3 DNA reads TGTGCCAGCAGCCCAGCTACAGATACGCAGTATTTT. It encodes CASSPATDTQYF.